The 26 T cell receptor beta chains reported below all come from one sample, sequenced in a study of control samples from healthy donors and cancer patients. Here immunoSEQ multiplex PCR was the method, and the copy in TCRdb shows in-frame clones only, minus some. The table records approximately 90,000 clones, 70% to 85% of them present only once. Source material: PBMCs. The receptors stem from a man in his 70s with lung cancer.

The DNA of the CDR3 is TGTGCCAGCAGCAGACTAGCGGGGGGACAAAATGTGGATACGCAGTATTTT. The encoded protein is CASSRLAGGQNVDTQYF. V usage is TRBV7-6 and J usage is TRBJ2-3; 13 bases line up with TRBD2. The CDR3 consists of 17 residues. The junction had 11 bases not matched to a gene; V was cut back by 5 bases and J by 6 bases. From germline, CDR1 is SGHVS and CDR2 FNYEAQ.

Here the CDR3 reads CASRVRDTPYEQYF. The CDR3 nucleotides read TGTGCCAGCAGGGTACGGGACACACCCTACGAGCAGTACTTC. The genes are TRBV2 and TRBJ2-7, with a tentative D call TRBD1 (6 bases). This CDR3 contains 14 residues. CDR1 SNHLY and CDR2 FYNNEI come from the germline V gene. V was cut by 6 bases and J by 2 bases, with 14 bases left in between.

J is TRBJ2-3 and V is TRBV14; maybe TRBD1 (6 bases). The CDR3 is 15 residues long. The V end lost 3 bases, the J end lost 0 bases, and 10 bases lay between the germline ends. Germline V gene sequence: CDR1 SGHDN, CDR2 FVKESK. In DNA form, the CDR3 reads TGTGCCAGCAGCCATAATGGACAGAGCACAGATACGCAGTATTTT. Translated, it gives CASSHNGQSTDTQYF.

The chain employs TRBV2 and TRBJ2-7; no reliable D call. Germline CDR1 reads SNHLY; CDR2 reads FYNNEI. CDR3 length equals 13 residues. The germline V and J ends were trimmed by 4 bases and 1 base, with 8 bases remaining between them. CDR3 residues: CASSGSKSYEQYF. CDR3 nucleotide sequence: TGTGCCAGCAGTGGTTCAAAGTCCTACGAGCAGTACTTC.

CDR3 nucleotides: TGTGCCAGCAGTGGTCCGGGTCTTAGTGTACGGCGGTATTTT. Its protein product is CASSGPGLSVRRYF. J is TRBJ2-3 and V is TRBV25-1; D gene uncertain. Trimming stripped 4 bases from V and 14 bases from J, with 22 bases between. Germline V CDR1 and CDR2: MGHDK, SYGVNS. The CDR3 is 14 residues long.

The chain couples TRBV7-9 to TRBJ1-2; D ambiguous. V was shortened by 4 bases and J by 4 bases, with 13 bases between the two germline ends. The CDR3 has 14 amino acids. Germline CDR1 reads SEHNR; CDR2 reads FQNEAQ (reference sequence). CDR3 protein: CASSSGRFGYGYTF. CDR3 DNA: TGTGCCAGCAGCTCCGGACGGTTTGGCTATGGCTACACCTTC.

This clone was seen just once. This rearrangement joins TRBV11-2 to TRBJ2-7; D is undetermined. The CDR3 loop spans 16 amino acids. CDR1 is SGHAT, CDR2 FQNNGV, per germline. V was cut by 0 bases and J by 2 bases, with 14 bases left in between. CDR3 loop: CASSLDLGTLTYEQYF. The DNA of the CDR3 is TGTGCCAGCAGCTTAGATCTAGGAACTCTTACCTACGAGCAGTACTTC.

This rearrangement joins TRBV18 to TRBJ2-5; tentatively, D is TRBD2 (6 bases). V dropped 0 bases and J dropped 9 bases, with 20 bases sitting between them. Germline CDR1 KGHSH, CDR2 LQKENI. The CDR3 extends over 16 amino acids. CDR3 sequence (DNA): TGTGCCAGCTCACCACCCCGCGGGGAGAGATCAATGGCCCAGTACTTC. It yields the protein CASSPPRGERSMAQYF.

This chain joins TRBV3-1 (or the pseudogene TRBV3-2) and TRBJ1-1; a possible D gene is TRBD1 (5 bases). Germline V CDR1 and CDR2: LGHDT, YNNKEL (reference sequence). The length of the CDR3 is 16 residues. V was pared by 4 bases and J by 2 bases, with 17 bases between. CDR3 DNA sequence: TGTGCCAGCAGCCGAAATCTAGGGGCGGGAAACACTGAAGCTTTCTTT. It specifies CASSRNLGAGNTEAFF.

This clone was recorded once. The chain links TRBV12-3 or TRBV12-4 to TRBJ1-5; possible D gene TRBD1, 5 bases. Trimming took 5 bases from V and 1 from J, leaving 6 bases between them. The CDR3 sequence is 13 residues long. The CDR3 DNA reads TGTGCCAGCAGTCGGGACAGCAATCAGCCCCAGCATTTT. This codes for CASSRDSNQPQHF.

This sequence joins TRBV4-1 and TRBJ2-7; 7 bases map to TRBD2. CDR1 and CDR2 (germline): MGHRA, YSYEKL. The CDR3 extends over 16 amino acids. The V gene end was trimmed by 4 bases and the J gene end by 2 bases; junction bases not matched to a gene: 11. CDR3 protein: CASSPASGRVAYEQYF. In DNA, the CDR3 is TGCGCCAGCAGCCCCGCATCTGGGAGGGTAGCCTACGAGCAGTACTTC.

This chain connects TRBV27 to TRBJ2-2; TRBD2 agrees at 11 bases. Trimming cost V 5 bases and J 4 bases; bases outside gene matches: 6. This CDR3 is 16 amino acids long. Germline assignment: CDR1 MNHEY and CDR2 SMNVEV (reference sequence). The CDR3 spells CASSLLAGGGTGELFF. The DNA of the CDR3 is TGTGCCAGCAGTCTGTTAGCGGGGGGGGGCACCGGGGAGCTGTTTTTT.

The chain links TRBV30 to TRBJ2-3, with 7 nucleotides matching TRBD1. Losses at the gene ends were 0 bases for V and 0 bases for J; bases not matched to a gene: 6. The CDR3 contains 16 residues. Germline loops: CDR1 GTSNPN, CDR2 SVGIG (reference sequence). This chain's CDR3 is CAWSVRTGASTDTQYF. The CDR3, as DNA: TGTGCCTGGAGTGTACGTACAGGGGCTAGCACAGATACGCAGTATTTT.

The chain has TRBV2 and TRBJ2-7; D may be TRBD1 (6 bases). The V end was cut by 6 bases, the J end by 2 bases, with 17 bases between. The CDR3 length is 15 residues. Looked up from germline, CDR1 is SNHLY and CDR2 is FYNNEI. CDR3 amino acids: CASRGSGTPPYEQYF. In nucleotides, the CDR3 is TGTGCCAGCAGGGGCTCCGGGACACCTCCCTACGAGCAGTACTTC.

CDR3 protein: CASSTTNGDTQYF. The CDR3 DNA reads as TGTGCCAGCAGTACTACTAACGGAGATACGCAGTATTTT. The chain employs TRBV12-3 or TRBV12-4 and TRBJ2-3; D is unclear. V lost 5 bases and J 5 bases, leaving 11 bases between the germline ends. The CDR3 runs 13 residues.

The rearrangement uses TRBV3-1 (or the pseudogene TRBV3-2) and TRBJ2-1; D unresolved. The CDR3 covers 14 residues. Trimming took off 3 bases at V and 9 bases at J, with 15 bases between the two ends. Germline CDR1 LGHDT, CDR2 YNNKEL (reference sequence). CDR3 in DNA: TGTGCCAGCAGCCAGGGCCCAAGAGAAGTTGAGCAGTTCTTC. It translates to CASSQGPREVEQFF.

The chain is built from TRBV27 and TRBJ1-4; D not certain. The V end was cut by 6 bases, the J end by 4 bases, with 12 bases between. The CDR3 totals 14 residues. The germline gives CDR1 MNHEY, CDR2 SMNVEV (reference sequence). In DNA, the CDR3 is TGTGCCAGCAGCGCCCGGACTCTTAATGAAAAACTGTTTTTT. As protein: CASSARTLNEKLFF. Drawing the rest from reference TRBV27 and TRBJ1-4, the complete variable domain is EAQVTQNPRYLITVTGKKLTVTCSQNMNHEYMSWYRQDPGLGLRQIYYSMNVEVTDKGDVPEGYKVSRKEKRNFPLILESPSPNQTSLYFCASSARTLNEKLFFGSGTQLSVL.

The CDR3 DNA sequence: TGTGCCAGCAGCTCTACCGGGGGACTAGCGGGCAATGAGCAGTTCTTC. Protein product: CASSSTGGLAGNEQFF. The V and J genes are TRBV5-4 and TRBJ2-1; 12 nucleotides align to TRBD2. V was pared by 3 bases and J by 6 bases, with 7 bases of the junction left unmatched. The CDR3 loop spans 16 amino acids. CDR1 is SGHNT and CDR2 is YYREEE in the germline V gene (reference sequence). The full variable domain, its missing parts supplied by reference TRBV5-4 and TRBJ2-1, is ETGVTQSPTHLIKTRGQQVTLRCSSQSGHNTVSWYQQALGQGPQFIFQYYREEENGRGNFPPRFSGLQFPNYSSELNVNALELDDSALYLCASSSTGGLAGNEQFFGPGTRLTVL.

V usage is TRBV5-1 and J usage is TRBJ2-3; TRBD1 agrees at 7 bases. CDR1 SGHRS and CDR2 YFSETQ come from the germline V gene. The length of the CDR3 is 15 residues. After removal of 7 bases from V and 3 bases from J, the junction contained 11 bases not matched to a gene. The CDR3: CASDLTGKGTDTQYF. Written as DNA, the CDR3 is TGCGCCAGCGATCTGACAGGGAAAGGGACAGATACGCAGTATTTT.

The chain joins TRBV28 to TRBJ1-5, with TRBD1 matching over 8 bases. The V gene end was trimmed by 5 bases and the J gene end by 5 bases; junction bases not matched to a gene: 11. The CDR3 is 16 amino acids. Germline lookup yields CDR1 MDHEN and CDR2 SYDVKM. This CDR3 is CASSPPGQAGDQPQHF. In DNA, the CDR3 is TGTGCCAGCAGTCCCCCGGGACAGGCGGGGGATCAGCCCCAGCATTTT.

Comments on this clone: The same CDR3 can be traced to other DNA sequences in this sample. The chain uses TRBV10-2 and TRBJ2-7; no firm D call. The CDR3 totals 12 residues. The V gene's germline CDR1 is WSHSY and CDR2 SAAADI. V dropped 0 bases and J dropped 3 bases, with 3 bases sitting between them. CDR3 protein: CASSESSYEQYF. CDR3 nucleotide sequence: TGCGCCAGCAGTGAGTCCAGCTACGAGCAGTACTTC.

V usage is TRBV11-2 and J usage is TRBJ2-3; 13 bases are a match to TRBD2. CDR1 and CDR2 from the germline V gene are SGHAT and FQNNGV. The CDR3 contains 17 residues. The V and J ends lost 5 bases and 1 base, in that order; junction bases with no gene match: 6. DNA of the CDR3: TGTGCCAGCAGCGCTACCGGACTAGCGGGAGGCACAGATACGCAGTATTTT. It translates to CASSATGLAGGTDTQYF.

The chain carries TRBV5-1 and TRBJ2-7; D remains unclear. Trimming shortened V by 7 bases and J by 1 base, and 12 bases separated the two germline ends. From germline, CDR1 is SGHRS and CDR2 YFSETQ. This CDR3 region has 13 residues. As DNA, the CDR3 is TGCGCCAGCCGCGAGGACGTTTCCTACGAGCAGTACTTC. Protein sequence: CASREDVSYEQYF.

The chain carries TRBV5-1 and TRBJ2-3; tentative D call: TRBD1 (6 bases). Trimming removed 1 base from V and 1 base from J, with 13 bases in between. Germline V gives CDR1 SGHRS, CDR2 YFSETQ. This CDR3 has 16 residues. DNA for the CDR3: TGCGCCAGCAGCTTGTCACAGGGCATAGGCACAGATACGCAGTATTTT. This gives the protein CASSLSQGIGTDTQYF.

The CDR3 DNA follows: TGTGCCAGCAGTTACTCCAAAGTGAGCTCCTACAATGAGCAGTTCTTC. It specifies CASSYSKVSSYNEQFF. The rearrangement links TRBV6-5 to TRBJ2-1; D remains unclear. Germline V gene lookup returns CDR1 MNHEY and CDR2 SVGAGI. The CDR3 extends over 16 amino acids. Trimming pared 0 bases from V and 0 bases from J, leaving 9 bases between.

This chain connects TRBV6-6 to TRBJ2-2; D unresolved. The germline V and J ends were trimmed by 6 bases and 1 base, with 9 bases remaining between them. CDR1 and CDR2 (germline): MNHNY, SVGAGI (reference sequence). The length of the CDR3 is 14 residues. CDR3 coding DNA: TGTGCCAGCAGAAAACTGGGGAACACCGGGGAGCTGTTTTTT. Translation: CASRKLGNTGELFF.